The next 7 T cell receptor beta chains were all read from a single sample in a study of shared clonotypes between healthy human individuals. The protocol was immunoSEQ multiplex PCR, while the TCRdb copy is restricted to in-frame clones and leaves out a portion. Of about 2.4 million clones listed, roughly 93% are singletons. Sample: naive CD4+ T cells from PBMCs. The subset is: CD45RA+ positively selected. The receptors come from a man younger than 35 in good health. Some clones in this sample may be carry-over from other donors' samples.

The chain carries TRBV21-1 and TRBJ1-5. TRBV21-1 constitutes a pseudogene. This CDR3 is 18 amino acids long. In DNA form, the CDR3 reads TGTGCCAGCAGCAAAGCGCGGGGAGGGGTGAGGGGCAATCAGCCCCAGCATTTT. Protein product: CASSKARGGVRGNQPQHF.

The chain uses TRBV11-3 and TRBJ2-2; TRBD2 matches at 7 bases. The CDR3 extends over 15 amino acids. V lost 5 bases to trimming and J lost 4 bases; unmatched junction nucleotides: 7. The germline CDR1 and CDR2 sequences are SGHNT and YENEEA. CDR3 in amino acids: CASSPSGTSTGELFF. The CDR3 DNA sequence: TGTGCCAGCAGCCCCAGCGGGACGTCCACCGGGGAGCTGTTTTTT.

As for this clone: This CDR3 is also generated by other DNA sequences in the sample. The chain's CDR3 is CASSFRTSGSYEQYF. The CDR3 DNA reads as TGTGCCAGCAGCTTCAGGACTAGCGGGAGTTACGAGCAGTACTTC. The J gene is TRBJ2-7, the V gene TRBV7-2, with 13 nucleotides matching TRBD2. CDR1 and CDR2 from the germline V gene are SGHTA and FQGNSA. The CDR3 loop spans 15 amino acids. Germline trimming cut 3 bases from V and 4 bases from J; bases unmatched to any gene: 3.

The table lists this clone with a few counts. The chain employs TRBV18 and TRBJ1-2; no firm D call. The length of the CDR3 is 11 residues. With 5 bases removed from V and 8 bases from J, the gap between germline ends came to 9 bases. Per germline, CDR1 KGHSH and CDR2 LQKENI. CDR3 sequence: CASSGRVGYTF. DNA for the CDR3: TGTGCCAGCTCAGGACGCGTGGGCTACACCTTC.

The rearrangement uses TRBV7-6 and TRBJ2-5, with a tentative D call TRBD1 (5 bases). Germline V gene sequence: CDR1 SGHVS, CDR2 FNYEAQ. There are 12 residues in the CDR3. Trimming shortened V by 5 bases and J by 12 bases, and 16 bases separated the two germline ends. The CDR3 region has the DNA TGTGCCAGCAGCCCACAGAACAGGTTCGAGTACTTC. Its protein product is CASSPQNRFEYF.

The V call is TRBV5-1, the J call TRBJ2-2; 9 positions match TRBD1. CDR1 is SGHRS, CDR2 YFSETQ, per germline. V shed 4 bases and J 4 bases; nucleotides not matched to a gene: 8. The CDR3 extends over 16 amino acids. The CDR3, as DNA: TGCGCCAGCAGCAAAGGACAGGGGTTGGCCACCGGGGAGCTGTTTTTT. Protein: CASSKGQGLATGELFF.

The gene calls are TRBV27 and TRBJ1-5; weak D call: TRBD1 (5 bases). The CDR3 has 17 amino acids. Per the germline V gene, CDR1 is MNHEY and CDR2 is SMNVEV (reference sequence). The V end lost 2 bases, the J end lost 3 bases, and 17 bases lay between the germline ends. In nucleotides, the CDR3 is TGTGCCAGCAGTTTAACGAGGGTCGCCAGGGACAATCAGCCCCAGCATTTT. It is translated as CASSLTRVARDNQPQHF.